These T cell receptor beta chains were read from a single sample in a study of T cell responses to AZD1222 COVID-19 vaccine. Produced via immunoSEQ multiplex PCR; TCRdb's table is partial and in-frame only. The sample shows around 100,000 clones, roughly 90% of them seen only once. Here the sequenced sample was peripheral blood, taken on day 0 of AZD1222 vaccination. The receptors shown here come from an adult in good health. Each CDR3 is given with its conserved first and last residue.

TRBJ2-5 TRBV5-4 CASSEVMETQYF
TRBJ1-4 TRBV5-1 CASSSTGTGNEKLFF
TRBJ1-5 TRBV30 CAWSGGRDRDQPQHF
TRBJ2-1 TRBV2 CASMLVVRGFNNEQFF
TRBJ1-1 TRBV6-5 CASTRVGRTEAFF
TRBJ2-5 TRBV4-3 CASSQVRQSETQYF
TRBJ2-7 TRBV27 CASSTPDRTYEQYF
TRBJ2-7 TRBV20-1 CSASYLAGVGSYEQYF
TRBJ2-1 TRBV10-3 CAISESREGYRPNEQFF
TRBJ2-3 TRBV10-3 CAISESPGGTQYF
TRBJ2-1 TRBV28 CASRDDNRDRGLRTYNEQFF
TRBJ1-4 TRBV11-3 CASSLVRGNEKLFF
TRBJ1-2 TRBV25-1 CASRTGDRGYTF
TRBJ2-7 TRBV5-4 CASSFWASGNYEQYF
TRBJ2-7 TRBV28 CASIQGGAGDYEQYF
TRBJ1-1 TRBV19 CASSVLQGSSNGAFF
TRBJ2-5 TRBV12-5 CASGLGQGQTQYF
TRBJ2-7 TRBV6-2/TRBV6-3 CASSYRSREQYF
TRBJ1-2 TRBV5-5 CASSHGGTSNYGYTF
TRBJ2-7 TRBV7-8 CASSPGTSGRYEQYF
TRBJ1-5 TRBV7-8 CASSLSQGAGQPQHF
TRBJ1-1 TRBV5-6 CASSSATGVGTEAFF
TRBJ1-2 TRBV12-3/TRBV12-4 CASSFFNYGYTF
TRBJ2-7 TRBV7-9 CASSLGRLAGVPDYEQYF
TRBJ2-1 TRBV12-3/TRBV12-4 CASSWGYGEQFF
TRBJ1-2 TRBV5-8 CASSFDRDSFHGYTF
TRBJ2-7 TRBV7-9 CASSPTESYEQYF
TRBJ1-3 TRBV7-2 CASSSTGNSGNTIYF
TRBJ2-5 TRBV5-1 CASSSPGTSGSGETQYF
TRBJ1-2 TRBV12-3/TRBV12-4 CASSLGTVGGYTF